The 23 T cell receptor beta chains presented below share a single source sample, sequenced in a study of immunodeficiency. Sequencing used immunoSEQ multiplex PCR; TCRdb keeps in-frame clones, though not all of them. The sample carries 3,900 or so clones, about 90% recorded once. The sequencing input was CD4+ T cells from blood. These receptors all come from a human donor in good health.

This chain joins TRBV7-3 and TRBJ2-7, with TRBD1 matching over 10 bases. Germline values: CDR1 SGHTA, CDR2 FQGTGA. J lost 5 bases, V lost 4 bases, and 8 bases had no gene match. This CDR3 has 15 amino acids. The DNA of the CDR3 is TGTGCCAGCAGCTCAAGCGGGACAGGGGTGGACGAGCAGTACTTC. Translation gives CASSSSGTGVDEQYF.

This rearrangement joins TRBV7-8 to TRBJ2-3, with 8 nucleotides matching TRBD2. This CDR3 contains 17 residues. V shed 1 base and J 4 bases; nucleotides not matched to a gene: 10. Germline values: CDR1 SGHVS, CDR2 FQNEAQ. As DNA, the CDR3 is TGTGCCAGCAGCTTAGGAGGGTGGGGGACTAGAGCAGATACGCAGTATTTT. Protein product: CASSLGGWGTRADTQYF.

V is TRBV27 and J is TRBJ1-1; D unresolved. Germline values: CDR1 MNHEY, CDR2 SMNVEV (reference sequence). This CDR3 spans 15 amino acids. V dropped 5 bases and J dropped 4 bases, with 17 bases sitting between them. The CDR3 loop is CASSKLSVMSTEAFF. For the CDR3, the DNA is TGTGCCAGCAGTAAGCTTTCAGTAATGAGCACTGAAGCTTTCTTT.

The J gene is TRBJ2-7, the V gene TRBV7-2; TRBD1 or TRBD2 may be the D gene (6 bases each). Germline assignment: CDR1 SGHTA and CDR2 FQGNSA. This CDR3 spans 13 amino acids. Trimming pared 4 bases from V and 9 bases from J, leaving 16 bases between. CDR3 sequence: CASSYSPGGVQYF. CDR3 sequence (DNA): TGTGCCAGCAGCTATAGTCCCGGGGGCGTGCAGTACTTC.

This clone was counted only a few times. J is TRBJ1-1 and V is TRBV14; possibly TRBD1 for D (5 bases). This CDR3 region has 12 residues. V dropped 3 bases and J dropped 11 bases, with 13 bases sitting between them. CDR1 is SGHDN and CDR2 is FVKESK in the germline V gene. The CDR3 bases are TGTGCCAGCAGCCACTCCAGGGTTAGGGCTTTCTTT. Encoded protein: CASSHSRVRAFF. Looking up the rest from reference TRBV14 and TRBJ1-1 gives the full variable domain: EAGVTQFPSHSVIEKGQTVTLRCDPISGHDNLYWYRRVMGKEIKFLLHFVKESKQDESGMPNNRFLAERTGGTYSTLKVQPAELEDSGVYFCASSHSRVRAFFGQGTRLTVV.

This clone showed up just once. This rearrangement joins TRBV5-1 to TRBJ2-3, with D possibly being TRBD2 (6 bases). The length of the CDR3 is 16 residues. The germline gives CDR1 SGHRS, CDR2 YFSETQ. The V end lost 3 bases, the J end lost 0 bases, and 14 bases lay between the germline ends. This chain's CDR3 is CASSSHSGGSTDTQYF. The CDR3 DNA follows: TGCGCCAGCAGCTCCCATAGCGGAGGGAGCACAGATACGCAGTATTTT.

The V and J genes are TRBV2 and TRBJ2-7; D is possibly TRBD1 or TRBD2 (6 bases each). The V end was cut by 7 bases, the J end by 4 bases, with 17 bases between. Germline V gives CDR1 SNHLY, CDR2 FYNNEI. The CDR3 is 14 amino acids. CDR3 protein: CASIRGLGRYEQYF. CDR3 DNA: TGTGCCAGCATCCGGGGGCTTGGGAGGTACGAGCAGTACTTC.

This chain links TRBV5-1 with TRBJ1-2, with a possible D match to TRBD1 (5 bases). The V end was cut by 4 bases, the J end by 4 bases, with 17 bases between. The germline CDR1 and CDR2 sequences are SGHRS and YFSETQ. CDR3 length: 15 amino acids. The CDR3, as DNA: TGCGCCAGCAGCCCGCAGGGCCAGACACTCTATGGCTACACCTTC. Its protein is CASSPQGQTLYGYTF.

V gene TRBV7-6 combines with J gene TRBJ1-3, with a weak D call TRBD1 (5 bases). Per germline, CDR1 SGHVS and CDR2 FNYEAQ. The CDR3 totals 21 residues. V dropped 3 bases and J dropped 4 bases, with 31 bases sitting between them. The CDR3 sequence: CASSLRDRRSRSILKGNTIYF. CDR3 coding DNA: TGTGCCAGCAGCTTGAGGGACCGACGGTCAAGAAGTATACTCAAAGGAAACACCATATATTTT.

The chain couples TRBV5-1 to TRBJ2-5; D not certain. The CDR3 contains 13 residues. CDR1 is SGHRS and CDR2 is YFSETQ in the germline V gene. Trimming stripped 0 bases from V and 7 bases from J, with 10 bases between. The CDR3 spells CASSLDQKGTQYF. In DNA, the CDR3 is TGCGCCAGCAGCTTGGACCAGAAAGGGACCCAGTACTTC.

The J gene is TRBJ1-5, the V gene TRBV19, with D tentatively TRBD1 (5 bases). V shed 2 bases and J shed 11 bases, with 13 bases lying between them. The CDR3 runs 13 residues. Looked up from germline, CDR1 is LNHDA and CDR2 is SQIVND (reference sequence). The CDR3 nucleotides are TGTGCCAGTAGTATAACCTGGGACGCGGCCCAGCATTTT. Protein: CASSITWDAAQHF.

A single count supports this clone. CDR3 protein: CASTLGDPGELFF. In DNA form, the CDR3 reads TGCGCCAGCACCCTAGGGGACCCCGGGGAGCTGTTTTTT. This chain connects TRBV5-1 to TRBJ2-2, with D perhaps matching TRBD1 or TRBD2 (5 bases each). Germline V gene data show CDR1 as SGHRS and CDR2 as YFSETQ. The V end lost 6 bases, the J end lost 6 bases, and 12 bases lay between the germline ends. This CDR3 comprises 13 residues.

This sequence joins TRBV7-6 and TRBJ2-3, with TRBD2 matching over 10 bases. Germline V lookup: CDR1 SGHVS, CDR2 FNYEAQ. J was trimmed by 3 bases and V by 5 bases; bases with no gene match: 5. The CDR3 consists of 15 residues. The CDR3 is CASSTSGGATDTQYF. The CDR3 coding sequence is TGTGCCAGCAGCACAAGCGGGGGGGCAACAGATACGCAGTATTTT. The complete variable domain, with remaining parts taken from reference TRBV7-6 and TRBJ2-3, reads GAGVSQSPRYKVTKRGQDVALRCDPISGHVSLYWYRQALGQGPEFLTYFNYEAQQDKSGLPNDRFSAERPEGSISTLTIQRTEQRDSAMYRCASSTSGGATDTQYFGPGTRLTVL.

The rearrangement uses TRBV14 and TRBJ2-1, with TRBD2 identical over 7 bases. Germline V gene data show CDR1 as SGHDN and CDR2 as FVKESK. This CDR3 is built from 16 residues. The junction had 16 bases not matched to a gene; V was cut back by 5 bases and J by 9 bases. The chain's CDR3 is CASSTRAGTISGEQFF. The CDR3 nucleotides are TGTGCCAGCAGCACTCGAGCGGGGACCATTTCGGGTGAGCAGTTCTTC.

The genes are TRBV19 and TRBJ1-1; tentatively, D is TRBD1 (6 bases). The ends were cut back, 3 bases at V and 1 base at J, with 15 bases in the middle. Germline loops: CDR1 LNHDA, CDR2 SQIVND (reference sequence). The CDR3 spans 16 residues. CDR3 residues: CASSIAGASWNTEAFF. CDR3 coding DNA: TGTGCCAGTAGTATTGCGGGGGCTAGCTGGAACACTGAAGCTTTCTTT.

The V and J genes are TRBV30 and TRBJ2-3; 11 nucleotides agree with TRBD1. Germline assignment: CDR1 GTSNPN and CDR2 SVGIG (reference sequence). V shed 8 bases and J 1 base; nucleotides not matched to a gene: 2. The CDR3 covers 13 residues. CDR3 sequence reads: CATGQGGTDTQYF. Here the CDR3 DNA reads TGTGCCACGGGACAGGGGGGCACAGATACGCAGTATTTT.

This rearrangement joins TRBV3-1 (or the pseudogene TRBV3-2) to TRBJ1-6; D perhaps matches TRBD1 (6 bases). Germline V gene lookup returns CDR1 LGHDT and CDR2 YNNKEL (reference sequence). Trimming left V 4 bases short and J 10 bases short, with 14 bases between. The CDR3 spans 14 residues. The CDR3 bases are TGTGCCAGCAGCCGGGACAAGGGGGAGTCACCCCTCCACTTT. It yields the protein CASSRDKGESPLHF.

This clone was seen only once. The CDR3 nucleotides read TGTGCCAGCAGCCCCTCCGGGGCGTCGAACACCGGGGAGCTGTTTTTT. Its translation: CASSPSGASNTGELFF. This rearrangement joins TRBV5-4 to TRBJ2-2; TRBD1 or TRBD2 may be the D gene (5 bases each). Germline assignment: CDR1 SGHNT and CDR2 YYREEE (reference sequence). Trimming took off 4 bases at V and 0 bases at J, with 13 bases between the two ends. CDR3 length equals 16 residues.

This chain links TRBV27 with TRBJ1-5, with 7 bases that match TRBD1. This CDR3 comprises 16 residues. Germline V CDR1 and CDR2: MNHEY, SMNVEV (reference sequence). Losses at the gene ends were 0 bases for V and 4 bases for J; bases not matched to a gene: 6. The CDR3 loop reads CASSLSRGTVNQPQHF. The CDR3 DNA sequence: TGTGCCAGCAGTTTATCGCGGGGGACAGTGAATCAGCCCCAGCATTTT.

This chain connects TRBV9 to TRBJ2-5; 9 nucleotides align to TRBD2. Trimming removed 2 bases from V and 4 bases from J; junction bases left unmatched: 6. The CDR3 is made up of 15 amino acids. Germline lookup yields CDR1 SGDLS and CDR2 YYNGEE. The chain's CDR3 is CASSVGGGARETQYF. DNA of the CDR3: TGTGCCAGCAGCGTCGGCGGGGGGGCTCGAGAGACCCAGTACTTC.

The chain uses TRBV7-8 and TRBJ2-7; D not certain. This CDR3 is built from 13 residues. CDR1 and CDR2 (germline): SGHVS, FQNEAQ. V lost 5 bases and J lost 2, with 10 bases in between. DNA for the CDR3: TGTGCCAGCAGCCGTATATCCCCCTACGAGCAGTACTTC. Translated: CASSRISPYEQYF.

This clone appeared once. The V gene is TRBV2, the J gene TRBJ2-1; D might be TRBD2 (5 bases). V was pared by 8 bases and J by 0 bases, with 20 bases between. CDR3 length equals 17 residues. CDR1 is SNHLY and CDR2 is FYNNEI in the germline V gene. CDR3 DNA: TGTGCCAGCTTGGTTAGGAGCGGTCCTAGCTCCTACAATGAGCAGTTCTTC. Its translation: CASLVRSGPSSYNEQFF.

This clone was found once. The chain couples TRBV2 to TRBJ2-2, with D possibly called TRBD1 or TRBD2 (5 bases each). Trimming stripped 6 bases from V and 0 bases from J, with 11 bases between. Germline V gene lookup returns CDR1 SNHLY and CDR2 FYNNEI. This CDR3 is built from 15 residues. The CDR3 is CASRRGSTNTGELFF. As DNA, the CDR3 is TGTGCCAGCAGGAGGGGTAGTACGAACACCGGGGAGCTGTTTTTT.